This TCR beta chain was found in a study of T cells after posttransplantation cyclophosphamide. The table came from immunoSEQ multiplex PCR; TCRdb's copy has only in-frame clones and leaves some out. The repertoire consists of about 25,000 clones, none detected only once. Treatment was busulfan-fludarabine conditioning, a marrow graft, and cyclophosphamide on days +3 and +4. This CDR3 contains 14 residues. V was clipped by 5 bases and J by 0 bases, with 10 bases between them. The germline CDR1 and CDR2 sequences are MNHNS and SASEGT. The gene calls are TRBV6-1 and TRBJ1-1; D remains ambiguous. The TCR originated in a male patient in his late teens or twenties who received an allogeneic stem cell transplant from a related donor, was CMV-positive, and had no GVHD. T cells may partly derive from the graft donor. The sequencing here drew on PBMCs, taken after allogeneic stem cell transplant with posttransplant cyclophosphamide. The CDR3 protein is CASSSNSMNTEAFF. CDR3 nucleotide sequence: TGTGCCAGCAGTTCTAATTCCATGAACACTGAAGCTTTCTTT.